These 11 T cell receptor beta chains share one sample of origin, sequenced in a study of read filtering for tumor transcriptome and immune sequencing. This library used around 0.4 ug RNA and molecular barcoded adaptors spanning alpha/delta and beta/gamma chains. Via MiXCR, TCRdb re-called the reads, giving one row per CDR3 protein. The sample includes some 120,000 distinct CDR3 sequences, around 13% of them seen just once. The source material was a population of CD138-negative cells sorted from bone marrow. Receptors originate from a donor aged 40 or older with multiple myeloma.

On this clonotype itself: Given a much more abundant clone one base away, this may be a read error. J is TRBJ2-1 and V is TRBV5-1; D is uncertain. In germline, CDR1 is SGHRS, CDR2 YFSETQ. The CDR3 runs to 14 residues. The DNA of the CDR3 is TGCGCCAGCAGCTTGGTACGTGCTGGTGATGAGCGGTTCTTC. Residues: CASSLVRAGDERFF.

This clonotype appeared many times. The chain joins TRBV27 to TRBJ1-1; D unclear. V was clipped by 5 bases and J by 1 base, with 14 bases between them. The CDR3 totals 15 residues. Germline assignment: CDR1 MNHEY and CDR2 SMNVEV (reference sequence). The CDR3 nucleotides are TGTGCCAGCAGTCGAGCCAGCCTAGGGAACACTGAAGCTTTCTTT. This codes for CASSRASLGNTEAFF.

This clonotype has just one count. A far bigger clonotype differs at one base, so this is likely a read error. V usage is TRBV6-5 and J usage is TRBJ2-5, with a weak D call TRBD2 (6 bases). Germline CDR1 MNHEY, CDR2 SVGAGI. The CDR3 runs 15 residues. Here the CDR3 reads CASVLPGANSETQHF. In DNA, the CDR3 is TGTGCCAGCGTCCTACCGGGAGCGAATTCAGAGACCCAGCACTTC.

The chain has TRBV2 and TRBJ2-3; 13 bases map to TRBD2. The CDR3 is 17 amino acids. In germline, CDR1 is SNHLY, CDR2 FYNNEI. The ends lost 6 bases at V and 1 base at J; junction bases unmatched: 7. The CDR3 bases are TGTGCCAGCAGCCAACTAGCGGGGGGGCCTGGCACAGATACGCAGTATTTT. Encoded protein: CASSQLAGGPGTDTQYF.

This clonotype was found many times. The chain has TRBV6-1 and TRBJ1-5, with unresolved D. V was clipped by 6 bases and J by 0 bases, with 15 bases between them. Per the germline V gene, CDR1 is MNHNS and CDR2 is SASEGT. The CDR3 totals 16 residues. CDR3 nucleotides: TGTGCCAGCAGGACCCGTATGGACTATAGCAATCAGCCCCAGCATTTT. Its translation: CASRTRMDYSNQPQHF.

As regards this clonotype: Since a much larger clone is just one base distant, this may be a read error. The gene calls are TRBV5-4 and TRBJ2-7, with D possibly matching TRBD2 (6 bases). Trimming cost V 3 bases and J 10 bases, with 20 bases left between them. CDR3 length: 14 amino acids. Germline V CDR1 and CDR2: SGHNT, YYREEE (reference sequence). CDR3 protein: CASSSTSLVGDQYF. The CDR3 bases are TGTGCCAGCAGCTCCACTAGCCTGGTCGGAGACCAGTACTTC.

The chain employs TRBV7-8 and TRBJ2-2, with 10 bases fitting TRBD2. The CDR3 is 15 residues long. The J segment lost 5 bases and the V segment lost 6 bases, leaving 6 bases of the junction unmatched. Germline CDR1 reads SGHVS; CDR2 reads FQNEAQ. CDR3 region: CASSQSGRVTGELFF. DNA for the CDR3: TGTGCCAGCAGTCAGAGCGGGAGGGTTACCGGGGAGCTGTTTTTT.

This clonotype was found many times. The J gene is TRBJ2-1, the V gene TRBV21-1; TRBD1 reflects the table's D call only, with no check against the DNA. TRBV21-1 is an annotated pseudogene. The CDR3 is 16 residues long. In DNA, the CDR3 is TGTGCCAGCTTCAGGGGCCGAGCCCCCCTTAACAATGAGCAGTTCTTC. It codes for CASFRGRAPLNNEQFF.

This clonotype is labeled as medium-sized. The CDR3 is CASSELPSGADTQYF. The CDR3 DNA is TGTGCCAGCAGCGAACTCCCTAGCGGTGCTGATACGCAGTATTTT. The V and J genes are TRBV7-9 and TRBJ2-3; 7 bases align to TRBD2. CDR3 length: 15 residues. Germline V CDR1 and CDR2: SEHNR, FQNEAQ (reference sequence). V lost 5 bases, J lost 6 bases, and 11 bases stayed unmatched.

This clonotype appeared many times. The chain carries TRBV30 and TRBJ1-1, with D tentatively TRBD1 (5 bases). The CDR3 runs 12 residues. Trimming shortened V by 1 base and J by 9 bases, and 12 bases separated the two germline ends. Germline-derived CDR1 and CDR2 are GTSNPN and SVGIG (reference sequence). CDR3 in amino acids: CAWSDMGEKAFF. CDR3 bases: TGTGCCTGGAGTGATATGGGGGAGAAAGCTTTCTTT.

The chain combines TRBV29-1 with TRBJ2-7; a possible D gene is TRBD2 (7 bases). This CDR3 comprises 14 residues. The germline gives CDR1 SQVTM, CDR2 ANQGSEA. V was pared by 3 bases and J by 7 bases, with 19 bases between. The CDR3 nucleotides read TGCAGCGTTGAGGGGGGCCCGGGGAGGGGTGAGCAGTACTTC. Residues: CSVEGGPGRGEQYF.